This T cell receptor beta chain was retrieved from a study of identical twins. Whole-study results and caveats: When twins shared out-of-frame alpha sequences, those sequences had excess low generation probability. Potential partial confounding of zero-insertion analyses by invariant MAIT and iNKT cells was noted.

TCRdb reprocessed the 5' RACE reads with MiXCR, giving one entry per CDR3 protein. Of hundreds of thousands of distinct CDR3 sequences listed, just over 7% are singletons. Concerning this clonotype: Its antigen remains unidentified.

The same sample was also used in a study of yellow fever vaccine responses in identical twins.

Sequences were obtained from PBMCs. The source of this sequence is a woman aged 18-29 years in good health.

In DNA, the CDR3 is TGCAGTGCTAGAGTAGGTTGGAACGAGCAGTACTTC. Its translation: CSARVGWNEQYF. The chain recombines TRBV20-1 with TRBJ2-7; D gene ambiguous. Germline loops: CDR1 DFQATT, CDR2 SNEGSKA (reference sequence). Trimming shortened V by 1 base and J by 5 bases, and 9 bases separated the two germline ends. The CDR3 has 12 residues.